This T cell receptor (beta chain) was captured in a study of T cell changes during pregnancy in multiple sclerosis. Profiled with immunoSEQ multiplex PCR; TCRdb holds only in-frame clones, not every one. The sample lists some 40,000 clones, roughly 94% occurring once. Per the germline V gene, CDR1 is MNHEY and CDR2 is SVGAGI. Trimming removed 2 bases at V and 5 bases at J, with 6 bases between. The CDR3 extends over 12 amino acids. The sample here was peripheral blood, taken in the third trimester of pregnancy. This chain connects TRBV6-5 to TRBJ1-1; no reliable D call. The origin of this receptor is a female donor with multiple sclerosis, enrolled in a pregnancy study. Here the CDR3 DNA reads TGTGCCAGCAGTTACGGAGGGACTGAAGCTTTCTTT. Amino acid sequence: CASSYGGTEAFF.